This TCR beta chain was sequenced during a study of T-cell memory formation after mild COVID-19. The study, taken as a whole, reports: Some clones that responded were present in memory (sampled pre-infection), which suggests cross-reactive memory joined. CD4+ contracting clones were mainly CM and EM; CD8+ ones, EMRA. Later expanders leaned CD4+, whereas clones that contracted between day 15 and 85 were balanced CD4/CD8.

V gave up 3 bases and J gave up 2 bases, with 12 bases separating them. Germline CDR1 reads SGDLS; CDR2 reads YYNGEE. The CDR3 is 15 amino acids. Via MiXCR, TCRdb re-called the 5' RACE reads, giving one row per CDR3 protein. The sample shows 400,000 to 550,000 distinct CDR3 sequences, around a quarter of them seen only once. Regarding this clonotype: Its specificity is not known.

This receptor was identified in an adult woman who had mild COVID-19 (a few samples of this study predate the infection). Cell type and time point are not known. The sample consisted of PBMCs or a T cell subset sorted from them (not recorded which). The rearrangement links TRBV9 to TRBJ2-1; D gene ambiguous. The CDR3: CASSGPSGPYNEQFF. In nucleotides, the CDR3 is TGTGCCAGCAGCGGGCCCTCGGGCCCCTACAATGAGCAGTTCTTC.